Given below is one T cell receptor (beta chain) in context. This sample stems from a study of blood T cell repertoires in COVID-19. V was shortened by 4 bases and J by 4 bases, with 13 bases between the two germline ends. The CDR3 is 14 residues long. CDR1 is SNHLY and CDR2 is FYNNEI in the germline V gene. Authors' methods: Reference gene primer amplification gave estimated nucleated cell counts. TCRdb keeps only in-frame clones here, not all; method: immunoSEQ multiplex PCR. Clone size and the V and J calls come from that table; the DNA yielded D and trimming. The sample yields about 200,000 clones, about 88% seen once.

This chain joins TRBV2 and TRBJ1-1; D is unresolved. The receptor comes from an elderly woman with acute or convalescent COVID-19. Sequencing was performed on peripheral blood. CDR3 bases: TGTGCCAGCAGTGGATCTCGGGGATTCACTGAAGCTTTCTTT. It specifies CASSGSRGFTEAFF.